These 16 T cell receptor beta chains were sequenced from one sample in a study of human T cells and chemical hapten exposure. Time point denoted: patch test 1, 2 weeks after DPC sensitization. Noted treatment: therapeutic diphenylcyclopropenone sensitization with weekly scalp DPC. TCRdb processed the RACE reads anew with MiXCR; each CDR3 protein has one entry. The data show 80,000 to 100,000 distinct CDR3 sequences, 12% seen once. The specimen was whole blood, collected in connection with sensitization to the hapten diphenylcyclopropenone (DPC). These receptors came from a woman aged 40 to 49 with alopecia areata. Some clones in this sample may be carry-over from other donors' samples.

This clonotype has more than one count but fewer than ten. This chain connects TRBV10-3 to TRBJ2-5; D unresolved. The germline V and J ends were trimmed by 6 bases and 2 bases, with 10 bases remaining between them. CDR1 and CDR2 from the germline V gene are ENHRY and SYGVKD. The CDR3 sequence is 13 residues long. DNA of the CDR3: TGTGCCATCAGGAGTGTGATACAAGAGACCCAGTACTTC. As protein: CAIRSVIQETQYF.

This clonotype has a count of ten or more. The rearrangement joins TRBV19 to TRBJ1-4; the match to TRBD1 covers 8 bases. V gave up 5 bases and J gave up 7 bases; unmatched junction bases: 9. Germline assignment: CDR1 LNHDA and CDR2 SQIVND (reference sequence). CDR3 length: 15 amino acids. CDR3 nucleotides: TGTGCCAGTAGTCTTTCCGGGACAGGAGCTGAAAAACTGTTTTTT. Its protein is CASSLSGTGAEKLFF. Looking up the rest from reference TRBV19 and TRBJ1-4 gives the full variable domain: DGGITQSPKYLFRKEGQNVTLSCEQNLNHDAMYWYRQDPGQGLRLIYYSQIVNDFQKGDIAEGYSVSREKKESFPLTVTSAQKNPTAFYLCASSLSGTGAEKLFFGSGTQLSVL.

This rearrangement joins TRBV19 to TRBJ2-1; 8 nucleotides align to TRBD2. With 4 bases clipped from V and 0 bases from J, the junction kept 5 bases outside the gene matches. Germline V lookup: CDR1 LNHDA, CDR2 SQIVND (reference sequence). This CDR3 is built from 16 residues. Written as DNA, the CDR3 is TGTGCCAGTAGTAGATTTAGCGGGAACTCCTACAATGAGCAGTTCTTC. This encodes CASSRFSGNSYNEQFF.

The chain carries TRBV5-1 and TRBJ2-1, with TRBD2 matching over 7 bases. The CDR3 is made up of 14 amino acids. The germline CDR1 and CDR2 sequences are SGHRS and YFSETQ. The trim removed 0 bases at V and 5 bases at J, leaving 2 bases unmatched. The CDR3 here is CASSLDLADNEQFF. The DNA for the CDR3 is TGCGCCAGCAGCTTGGATCTAGCGGACAATGAGCAGTTCTTC.

The table lists this clonotype with a few counts. The chain combines TRBV6-1 with TRBJ2-3; 12 positions match TRBD2. In germline, CDR1 is MNHNS, CDR2 SASEGT. The CDR3 runs to 16 residues. Unmatched junction bases numbered 6, after V lost 8 bases and J lost 0 bases. The CDR3 reads CASELGLAGSTDTQYF. As DNA, the CDR3 is TGTGCCAGCGAACTAGGACTAGCGGGGAGCACAGATACGCAGTATTTT.

This clonotype showed up many times. This chain uses TRBV28 with TRBJ2-4; a possible D gene is TRBD2 (5 bases). Germline CDR1 reads MDHEN; CDR2 reads SYDVKM. The CDR3 is made up of 16 amino acids. V lost 5 bases and J lost 1, with 15 bases in between. CDR3 protein: CASSLAGERAKNIQYF. DNA for the CDR3: TGTGCCAGCAGTCTGGCCGGGGAAAGGGCCAAAAACATTCAGTACTTC. The variable domain in full, completed from reference TRBV28 and TRBJ2-4, reads DVKVTQSSRYLVKRTGEKVFLECVQDMDHENMFWYRQDPGLGLRLIYFSYDVKMKEKGDIPEGYSVSREKKERFSLILESASTNQTSMYLCASSLAGERAKNIQYFGAGTRLSVL.

This chain connects TRBV27 to TRBJ2-3; D unresolved. The CDR3 contains 14 residues. Trimming cost V 0 bases and J 5 bases, with 9 bases left between them. Germline loops: CDR1 MNHEY, CDR2 SMNVEV (reference sequence). CDR3 bases: TGTGCCAGCAGTTTATCCTCCTCGAAAGATACGCAGTATTTT. Its protein is CASSLSSSKDTQYF.

As DNA, the CDR3 is TGCGCCAGCAGCCAAGATTACCCGGGCAGAGGCTCTGGAAACACCATATATTTT. Its translation: CASSQDYPGRGSGNTIYF. V gene TRBV4-3 combines with J gene TRBJ1-3; D is unresolved. The CDR3 covers 18 residues. V lost 0 bases and J 0 bases, leaving 15 bases between the germline ends. Germline V gene data show CDR1 as LGHNA and CDR2 as YSLEER.

The J gene is TRBJ2-5, the V gene TRBV28; 9 bases are a match to TRBD1. Germline CDR1 reads MDHEN; CDR2 reads SYDVKM. V lost 7 bases and J lost 2; bases outside the gene matches: 8. This CDR3 is built from 15 residues. The CDR3 loop is CASTTRTGAQETQYF. The CDR3 nucleotides read TGTGCCAGCACTACCCGGACAGGGGCTCAAGAGACCCAGTACTTC.

The rearrangement links TRBV2 to TRBJ2-1; 10 bases fit TRBD2. V lost 3 bases, J lost 9 bases, and 8 bases stayed unmatched. Germline V lookup: CDR1 SNHLY, CDR2 FYNNEI. The CDR3 is made up of 15 amino acids. CDR3 DNA sequence: TGTGCCAGCAGTGAGGGGCTAGCGGGAGAGGCTGAGCAGTTCTTC. The encoded protein is CASSEGLAGEAEQFF.

This clonotype showed up just a few times. The chain employs TRBV5-5 and TRBJ2-7; D unclear. V was trimmed by 0 bases and J by 0 bases, leaving 13 bases between them. The CDR3 consists of 16 residues. Germline CDR1 is SGHKS and CDR2 is YYEKEE (reference sequence). The CDR3 coding sequence is TGTGCCAGCAGCTTGGCCATGGCACAAGGCTCCTACGAGCAGTACTTC. Translation gives CASSLAMAQGSYEQYF.

V and J are TRBV29-1 and TRBJ2-7, with TRBD1 as a possible D gene (6 bases). The CDR3 is 12 residues long. Trimming stripped 4 bases from V and 3 bases from J, with 10 bases between. Per germline, CDR1 SQVTM and CDR2 ANQGSEA. Here the CDR3 reads CSVGPDSYEQYF. The CDR3 DNA reads as TGCAGCGTTGGACCGGACAGCTACGAGCAGTACTTC.

This clonotype occurred many times. The chain joins TRBV6-2 or TRBV6-3 to TRBJ2-7; possibly TRBD1 for D (6 bases). This CDR3 region has 13 residues. Trimming cost V 2 bases and J 5 bases, with 10 bases left between them. Germline CDR1 is MNHEY and CDR2 is SVGEGT. CDR3 DNA: TGTGCCAGCAGTTACACAGGGATCCACGAGCAGTACTTC. It yields the protein CASSYTGIHEQYF.

The CDR3 sequence: CASMNRGHSYEQYF. The CDR3 nucleotides read TGTGCCAGCATGAACCGGGGGCACAGCTACGAGCAGTACTTC. The rearrangement uses TRBV2 and TRBJ2-7; D could derive from TRBD1 or TRBD2 (6 bases each). Trimming cost V 7 bases and J 3 bases, with 16 bases left between them. Per the germline V gene, CDR1 is SNHLY and CDR2 is FYNNEI. The CDR3 contains 14 residues.

This clonotype was seen many times. The J gene is TRBJ2-5, the V gene TRBV29-1; D not certain. Trimming stripped 4 bases from V and 5 bases from J, with 14 bases between. Germline CDR1 is SQVTM and CDR2 is ANQGSEA. This CDR3 comprises 13 residues. The CDR3 DNA sequence: TGCAGCGTTGCCCCCGGAGACGCGGAGACCCAGTACTTC. Protein: CSVAPGDAETQYF.

In its sample, this clonotype was seen a few times. This chain uses TRBV4-2 with TRBJ2-7; 11 bases line up with TRBD2. The CDR3 spans 14 residues. Germline V gene sequence: CDR1 LGHNA, CDR2 YNFKEQ. With 4 bases clipped from V and 3 bases from J, the junction kept 2 bases outside the gene matches. The CDR3 sequence is CASSPGTSGYEQYF. In nucleotides, the CDR3 is TGTGCCAGCAGCCCCGGGACTAGCGGCTACGAGCAGTACTTC.